This TCR beta chain was identified during a study of STAT3 mutations in large granular lymphocyte leukemia. Only in-frame clones appear in the TCRdb table, and some are missing; sequencing was by immunoSEQ multiplex PCR. The sample includes 6,500 to 8,000 clones, 45% to 65% of them seen just once. Whole-study results and caveats: Every T-cell large granular lymphocyte leukemia patient had at least one immunodominant TCR beta clonotype.

CDR1 is LNHDA, CDR2 SQIVND, per germline (reference sequence). V was pared by 3 bases and J by 0 bases, with 9 bases between. The CDR3 has 14 residues. The sample holds a few counts of this clone. Its antigen remains unknown. Sequences were obtained from peripheral blood mononuclear cells. This receptor was taken from a boy aged 5-17 years with T-cell large granular lymphocyte leukemia. Some clones in this sample may be carry-over from other donors' samples. This chain connects TRBV19 to TRBJ2-7; no reliable D call. The CDR3 nucleotides read TGTGCCAGTAGTATGGTAGGGAACTCCTACGAGCAGTACTTC. Translation: CASSMVGNSYEQYF. The entire variable domain, with the rest obtained from reference TRBV19 and TRBJ2-7, is as follows: DGGITQSPKYLFRKEGQNVTLSCEQNLNHDAMYWYRQDPGQGLRLIYYSQIVNDFQKGDIAEGYSVSREKKESFPLTVTSAQKNPTAFYLCASSMVGNSYEQYFGPGTRLTVT.